The rows below give T cell receptor beta chains drawn from one sample of a study of beta chain features in type 1 diabetes. Some clones are missing from TCRdb's copy, which holds only in-frame ones; the method was immunoSEQ multiplex PCR. The table has about 450,000 clones, over 10% seen once. The sequencing sample was made of naive CD4+ T cells from blood. The receptors derive from a woman aged 18-29 years in good health. The CDR3 runs from the conserved cysteine through the conserved F or W. The order of the fields is D gene, J gene, CDR3 length, clone size, V gene, CDR3 DNA, CDR3 protein. The D gene is left open where the match is weak. Only part of the rows carry a size: once, few, many, or a class if the clone is expanded.

>-|TRBJ2-1|15|-|TRBV5-8
TGTGCCAGCAGCCAAGGGGACGGGGTTGGTAGTGAGCAGTTCTTC
CASSQGDGVGSEQFF
>-|TRBJ2-3|14|few|TRBV13
TGTGCCAGCAGCATGAGATGGCGCACAGATACGCAGTATTTT
CASSMRWRTDTQYF
>-|TRBJ2-3|15|few|TRBV7-2
TGTGCCAGCAGCTTACTAACGCGACCCGCAGATACGCAGTATTTT
CASSLLTRPADTQYF
>-|TRBJ2-5|14|-|TRBV9
TGTGCCAGCTCGGTTCTAGCGACCCAAGAGACCCAGTACTTC
CASSVLATQETQYF
>-|TRBJ1-1|14|few|TRBV6-6
TGTGCCAGCAGAGGACGGAGCATGAACACTGAAGCTTTCTTT
CASRGRSMNTEAFF
>-|TRBJ1-5|14|-|TRBV19
TGTGCCAGTAGTATGGACGGTGGGTTTCAGCCCCAGCATTTT
CASSMDGGFQPQHF
>-|TRBJ2-7|17|-|TRBV9
TGTGCCAGCAGCCACACCCCCCGTACGGGCAGGGGCTACGAGCAGTACTTC
CASSHTPRTGRGYEQYF
>-|TRBJ1-1|11|-|TRBV5-1
TGCGCCAGCAGCTTGGGAGCTGAAGCTTTCTTT
CASSLGAEAFF
>-|TRBJ2-7|11|few|TRBV30
TGTGCCTGGAGCAGACAAGGGCGGGAGTACTTC
CAWSRQGREYF
>-|TRBJ2-1|17|few|TRBV7-8
TGTGCCAGCAGCTTAGCTGGTAGCGCCAGCTCCTACAATGAGCAGTTCTTC
CASSLAGSASSYNEQFF
>-|TRBJ2-2|14|-|TRBV7-3
TGTGCCAGCAGCTTAGTAGCGAACACCGGGGAGCTGTTTTTT
CASSLVANTGELFF
>-|TRBJ1-4|15|-|TRBV7-9
TGTGCCAGCAGCTTAATGGGGAACCCTAATGAAAAACTGTTTTTT
CASSLMGNPNEKLFF
>TRBD2|TRBJ2-3|19|-|TRBV10-2
TGCGCCAGCAGTGACCCACCTAGCGGGAGAGAGAGGAGCACAGATACGCAGTATTTT
CASSDPPSGRERSTDTQYF
>-|TRBJ2-3|15|-|TRBV7-2
TGTGCCAGCAGCTTACAGGGGCCCCGGACAGATACGCAGTATTTT
CASSLQGPRTDTQYF
>-|TRBJ1-5|15|few|TRBV30
TGTGCCTGGACCGCGGGGACCGTGAGCAATCAGCCCCAGCATTTT
CAWTAGTVSNQPQHF
>TRBD1|TRBJ2-1|16|few|TRBV7-2
TGTGCCAGCAGCTTACAATACGGACAGGCCTACAATGAGCAGTTCTTC
CASSLQYGQAYNEQFF
>TRBD1|TRBJ1-2|13|many|TRBV4-1
TGCGCCAGCAGCCTCACAGGGGACTATGGCTACACCTTC
CASSLTGDYGYTF